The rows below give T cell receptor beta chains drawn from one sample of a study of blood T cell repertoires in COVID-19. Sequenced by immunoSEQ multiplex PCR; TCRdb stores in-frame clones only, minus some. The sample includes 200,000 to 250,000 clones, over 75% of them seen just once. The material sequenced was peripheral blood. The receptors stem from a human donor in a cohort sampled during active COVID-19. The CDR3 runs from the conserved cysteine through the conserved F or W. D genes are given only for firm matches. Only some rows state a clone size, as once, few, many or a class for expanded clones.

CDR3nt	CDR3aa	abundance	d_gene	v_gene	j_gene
TGTGCCAGCAGCCCTCACCCGGGACAGGGCACCGGGGAGCTGTTTTTT	CASSPHPGQGTGELFF	NA	TRBD1	TRBV11-3	TRBJ2-2
TGTGCCGGCACGTACGAGCAGTACTTC	CAGTYEQYF	NA	NA	TRBV21-1	TRBJ2-7
TGTGCCAGCAGGGGGGGGAACTATGGCTACACCTTC	CASRGGNYGYTF	once	NA	TRBV13	TRBJ1-2
TGTGCCAGCTCACCACGGACAGGGGGCTTTCAGCCCCAGCATTTT	CASSPRTGGFQPQHF	NA	TRBD1	TRBV18	TRBJ1-5
TGTGCCAGCAGCTTAGGATCGCTGATCGGGGACAGGGAAAATGAGCAGTTCTTC	CASSLGSLIGDRENEQFF	NA	TRBD1	TRBV7-9	TRBJ2-1
TGCAGTGCTAGAGTGAGTAATGAGCAGTTCTTC	CSARVSNEQFF	NA	NA	TRBV20-1	TRBJ2-1
TGTGCCAGCAGCCTGACAGCAGCTAACTATGGCTACACCTTC	CASSLTAANYGYTF	NA	NA	TRBV28	TRBJ1-2
TGCAGCGTTGTCCGGTCCTCCTACGAGCAGTACTTC	CSVVRSSYEQYF	NA	NA	TRBV29-1	TRBJ2-7
TGTGCCAGCAGACTAGCGGGAGCGTACGAGCAGTACTTC	CASRLAGAYEQYF	NA	TRBD2	TRBV27	TRBJ2-7
TGTGCCAGCAGTTCAGGGGACTACGAGCAGTACTTC	CASSSGDYEQYF	NA	NA	TRBV6-6	TRBJ2-7
TGTGCCAGCAGCCCGACGGACTCCACAGATACGCAGTATTTT	CASSPTDSTDTQYF	many	NA	TRBV27	TRBJ2-3
TGTGCCAGCAGCTCGGGACAGGGGGCATACGAGCAGTACTTC	CASSSGQGAYEQYF	NA	TRBD1	TRBV6-5	TRBJ2-7
TGTGCCAGCAGCAAAGAGCGGGAAACCTACAATGAGCAGTTCTTC	CASSKERETYNEQFF	NA	TRBD2	TRBV7-3	TRBJ2-1
TGTGCCAGCAGCGCCGGTTCGGGTATTGCTCAGCCCCAGCATTTT	CASSAGSGIAQPQHF	NA	NA	TRBV9	TRBJ1-5
TGTGCCAGCAGCCTCTATTCGTTGGGGACAGCGAACACTGAAGCTTTCTTT	CASSLYSLGTANTEAFF	NA	TRBD1	TRBV7-4	TRBJ1-1
TGTGCCACCAGTCTAGTCCCTAATAGCTCCTACGAGCAGTACTTC	CATSLVPNSSYEQYF	NA	NA	TRBV24-1	TRBJ2-7
TGTGCCAGCAGTGGGTCTTGGGGGGGCCGGTTCAACACTGAAGCTTTCTTT	CASSGSWGGRFNTEAFF	NA	NA	TRBV6-1	TRBJ1-1
TGTGCCAGCAGCCGGGGGGGGTTGGGTGAAAAACTGTTTTTT	CASSRGGLGEKLFF	NA	NA	TRBV5-8	TRBJ1-4
TGTGCCAGGGGGGCCCAAAATGAAAAACTGTTTTTT	CARGAQNEKLFF	NA	NA	TRBV27	TRBJ1-4
TGTGCCAGCAGCGGTAGCGGGAGAGCGGGGGATACGCAGTATTTT	CASSGSGRAGDTQYF	NA	TRBD2	TRBV7-6	TRBJ2-3
TGTGCCAGCAGCTTACCCCGCGAGAACACCGGGGAGCTGTTTTTT	CASSLPRENTGELFF	NA	NA	TRBV7-9	TRBJ2-2
TGTGCCAGCAGTGAACTCCTAGGATCGGGGAACACTGAAGCTTTCTTT	CASSELLGSGNTEAFF	NA	NA	TRBV25-1	TRBJ1-1